The 10 T cell receptor beta chains below were found in one sample sequenced in a study of blood T cell repertoires in COVID-19 (dated by TCRdb to 2018 to 2021). Library preparation used the immunoSEQ multiplex PCR assay. TCRdb's version of the immuneACCESS table is confined to in-frame rearrangements and falls short of the full clone set. An unresolved V gene accounts for under half of the shortfall where checked; the remainder is of unknown origin. The sample table shows tens of thousands of clones, and roughly 78% are seen once. Of the sample, 8.2% is held by the ten largest clones. The sequencing sample was made of peripheral blood. These receptor sequences come from a woman aged 80 or over with acute or convalescent COVID-19.

The chain carries TRBV18 and TRBJ2-5; tentative D call: TRBD2 (5 bases). The V and J ends lost 2 bases and 5 bases respectively, with 15 bases between them. CDR3 size: 15 residues. Germline V gene sequence: CDR1 KGHSH, CDR2 LQKENI. The CDR3 DNA is TGTGCCAGCTCACCAGGTGGAAGCCCGGGGGAGACCCAGTACTTC. This sequence encodes CASSPGGSPGETQYF. Drawing the rest from reference TRBV18 and TRBJ2-5, the complete variable domain is NAGVMQNPRHLVRRRGQEARLRCSPMKGHSHVYWYRQLPEEGLKFMVYLQKENIIDESGMPKERFSAEFPKEGPSILRIQQVVRGDSAAYFCASSPGGSPGETQYFGPGTRLLVL.

V and J are TRBV12-3 or TRBV12-4 and TRBJ1-1; D remains ambiguous. The CDR3 consists of 13 residues. V was clipped by 3 bases and J by 2 bases, with 7 bases between them. The CDR3 protein is CASSLAENTEAFF. The CDR3 coding sequence is TGTGCCAGCAGTTTGGCAGAAAACACTGAAGCTTTCTTT.

This sequence joins TRBV18 and TRBJ2-1, with D perhaps TRBD1 (6 bases). V shed 2 bases and J shed 6 bases, with 14 bases lying between them. The germline gives CDR1 KGHSH, CDR2 LQKENI. The CDR3 has 15 amino acids. The chain's CDR3 is CASSPAQGYSNEQFF. DNA of the CDR3: TGTGCCAGCTCACCAGCGCAGGGGTATTCCAATGAGCAGTTCTTC.

The V gene is TRBV27, the J gene TRBJ2-1, with 16 bases aligning to TRBD2. This CDR3 is 21 amino acids long. The V gene end was trimmed by 5 bases and the J gene end by 0 bases; junction bases not matched to a gene: 13. Germline-derived CDR1 and CDR2 are MNHEY and SMNVEV (reference sequence). As DNA, the CDR3 is TGTGCCAGCAGTCGGGCCCGGGGGACTAGCGGGAGGGCAATCTCCTACAATGAGCAGTTCTTC. Translating gives CASSRARGTSGRAISYNEQFF.

The V and J genes are TRBV28 and TRBJ1-1, with D tentatively TRBD1 (6 bases). V shed 7 bases and J shed 10 bases, with 19 bases lying between them. Per the germline V gene, CDR1 is MDHEN and CDR2 is SYDVKM. The CDR3 runs to 13 residues. The CDR3 nucleotides read TGTGCCAGCATCCATGGGGGGGGCTGGTCAGCTTTCTTT. Translated: CASIHGGGWSAFF.

The V gene is TRBV5-8, the J gene TRBJ2-5; D is perhaps TRBD2 (6 bases). The germline V gene encodes CDR1 SGHTS and CDR2 YDEGEE. The CDR3 has 15 residues. The ends were cut back, 4 bases at V and 5 bases at J, with 18 bases in the middle. CDR3 nucleotides: TGTGCCAGCAGCCTGGCCGGGACTCCCGGGGAGACCCAGTACTTC. Translation gives CASSLAGTPGETQYF.

The chain couples TRBV5-1 to TRBJ1-1; no reliable D call. This CDR3 contains 19 residues. Between the trimmed V and J ends, which lost 4 bases and 1 base, there was a span of 26 bases. Germline V gene data show CDR1 as SGHRS and CDR2 as YFSETQ. Written as DNA, the CDR3 is TGCGCCAGCAGCCAAGGTGTGCGAGGGCTTAAAGGGAGGAACACTGAAGCTTTCTTT. Its protein is CASSQGVRGLKGRNTEAFF. Full variable domain (rest looked up from reference TRBV5-1 and TRBJ1-1): KAGVTQTPRYLIKTRGQQVTLSCSPISGHRSVSWYQQTPGQGLQFLFEYFSETQRNKGNFPGRFSGRQFSNSRSEMNVSTLELGDSALYLCASSQGVRGLKGRNTEAFFGQGTRLTVV.

The chain combines TRBV2 with TRBJ2-2; TRBD2 matches 10 bases. Germline V lookup: CDR1 SNHLY, CDR2 FYNNEI. Unmatched junction bases numbered 7, after V lost 7 bases and J lost 5 bases. The CDR3 is 15 residues long. The CDR3 region is CASKPGLASTGELFF. The CDR3 DNA reads as TGTGCCAGCAAACCGGGACTAGCGAGTACCGGGGAGCTGTTTTTT.

This chain joins TRBV5-1 and TRBJ1-2; the D gene is possibly TRBD1 (5 bases). This CDR3 is built from 14 residues. V was cut by 0 bases and J by 8 bases, with 14 bases left in between. CDR1 is SGHRS and CDR2 is YFSETQ in the germline V gene. This CDR3 reads CASSLGGQGGGYTF. For the CDR3, the DNA is TGCGCCAGCAGCTTGGGAGGCCAGGGAGGGGGCTACACCTTC. The variable domain in full, completed from reference TRBV5-1 and TRBJ1-2, reads KAGVTQTPRYLIKTRGQQVTLSCSPISGHRSVSWYQQTPGQGLQFLFEYFSETQRNKGNFPGRFSGRQFSNSRSEMNVSTLELGDSALYLCASSLGGQGGGYTFGSGTRLTVV.

The chain employs TRBV5-1 and TRBJ2-5, with D hard to call. This CDR3 comprises 15 residues. Trimming left V 4 bases short and J 4 bases short, with 17 bases between. Germline V lookup: CDR1 SGHRS, CDR2 YFSETQ. Here the CDR3 DNA reads TGCGCCAGCAGCGATGATTTAGAAAATCGAGAGACCCAGTACTTC. Translation: CASSDDLENRETQYF.